This entry is about one TCR beta chain. Its antigen remains unidentified. Use of 60 Vbeta and 13 Jbeta primers characterized the PCR. Method: immunoSEQ multiplex PCR; TCRdb's copy keeps in-frame clones and lacks some. The data show fewer than 120,000 clones, over 65% seen once. From germline, CDR1 is SGHTA and CDR2 FQGNSA. Trimming at V came to 5 bases and at J to 0 bases, leaving 7 bases not matched to a gene. The CDR3 has 16 amino acids. The sample belongs to a study of cytomegalovirus exposure and HLA in healthy donors. Overall study results and limits: The number of N-insertions in an Asian-associated ancestry cluster was reportedly below the 666-donor mean in a later analysis. The authors listed 150 to 200 TCR beta chains as cytomegalovirus-associated. As a later analysis revealed, the rate of TCR association differed by HLA locus, with DRB1 most and HLA-C fewest. Among CMV-associated TCR beta chains, most appeared HLA-restricted in a later analysis.

The J gene is TRBJ1-1, the V gene TRBV7-2; TRBD1 aligns across 9 bases. This clonotype was obtained from a man aged 25 to 45 in good health and CMV-seropositive. Sequencing was performed on PBMCs. The CDR3 reads CASSPYRGHLNTEAFF. The CDR3 region has the DNA TGTGCCAGCAGCCCTTACAGGGGGCACTTGAACACTGAAGCTTTCTTT. Supplemented by reference TRBV7-2 and TRBJ1-1, the full variable domain reads GAGVSQSPSNKVTEKGKDVELRCDPISGHTALYWYRQSLGQGLEFLIYFQGNSAPDKSGLPSDRFSAERTGGSVSTLTIQRTQQEDSAVYLCASSPYRGHLNTEAFFGQGTRLTVV.